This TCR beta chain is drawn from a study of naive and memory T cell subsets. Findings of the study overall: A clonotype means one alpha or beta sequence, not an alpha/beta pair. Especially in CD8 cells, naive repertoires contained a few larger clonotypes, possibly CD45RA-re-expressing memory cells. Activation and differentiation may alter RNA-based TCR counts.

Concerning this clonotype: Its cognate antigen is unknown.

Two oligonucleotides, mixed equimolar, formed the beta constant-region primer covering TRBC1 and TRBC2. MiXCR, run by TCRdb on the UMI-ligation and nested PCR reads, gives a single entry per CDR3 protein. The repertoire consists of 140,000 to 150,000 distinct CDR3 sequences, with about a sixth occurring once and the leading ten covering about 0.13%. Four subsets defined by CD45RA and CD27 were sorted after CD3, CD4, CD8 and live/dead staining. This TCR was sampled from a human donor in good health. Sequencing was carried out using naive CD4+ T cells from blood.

The CDR3 sequence: CASRSGQSYEQYF. The CDR3 bases are TGCGCCAGCAGGTCGGGACAGTCCTACGAGCAGTACTTC. The chain links TRBV5-1 to TRBJ2-7, with TRBD1 matching over 7 bases. Germline V gene data show CDR1 as SGHRS and CDR2 as YFSETQ. Germline trimming cut 5 bases from V and 1 base from J; bases unmatched to any gene: 3. CDR3 size: 13 residues.